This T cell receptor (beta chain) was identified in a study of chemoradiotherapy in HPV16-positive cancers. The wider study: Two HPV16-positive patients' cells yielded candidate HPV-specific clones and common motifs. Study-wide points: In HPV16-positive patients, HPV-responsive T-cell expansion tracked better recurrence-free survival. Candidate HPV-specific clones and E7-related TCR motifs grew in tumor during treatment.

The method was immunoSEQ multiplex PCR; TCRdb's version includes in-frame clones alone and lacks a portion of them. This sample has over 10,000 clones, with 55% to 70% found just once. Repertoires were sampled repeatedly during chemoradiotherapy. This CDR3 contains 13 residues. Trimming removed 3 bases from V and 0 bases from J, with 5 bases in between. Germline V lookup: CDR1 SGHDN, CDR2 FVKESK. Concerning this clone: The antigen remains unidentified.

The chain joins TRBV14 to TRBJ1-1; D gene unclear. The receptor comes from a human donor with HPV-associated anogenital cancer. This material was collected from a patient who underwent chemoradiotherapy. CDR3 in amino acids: CASSQDMNTEAFF. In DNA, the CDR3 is TGTGCCAGCAGCCAGGATATGAACACTGAAGCTTTCTTT.